These 18 T cell receptor beta chains were sequenced from one sample in a study of T cell changes during pregnancy in multiple sclerosis. Sequencing was performed with immunoSEQ multiplex PCR; in TCRdb, only in-frame clones are kept and a portion is missing. The profile covers tens of thousands of clones, with around 94% appearing a single time and 0.7% to 1% taken by the ten largest. The specimen comprised peripheral blood, sampled in the third trimester of pregnancy. The receptors stem from a female donor with multiple sclerosis, enrolled in a pregnancy study.

The V and J genes are TRBV27 and TRBJ2-7; D may be TRBD2 (6 bases). Trimming cost V 1 base and J 3 bases, with 10 bases left between them. The CDR3 is made up of 14 amino acids. From germline, CDR1 is MNHEY and CDR2 SMNVEV (reference sequence). CDR3 region: CASSLLLGGYEQYF. CDR3 DNA: TGTGCCAGCAGTTTATTGCTCGGGGGCTACGAGCAGTACTTC.

V is TRBV27 and J is TRBJ2-1; TRBD2 aligns across 7 bases. The CDR3 has 16 amino acids. The V gene's germline CDR1 is MNHEY and CDR2 SMNVEV (reference sequence). With 5 bases clipped from V and 6 bases from J, the junction kept 13 bases outside the gene matches. Here the CDR3 reads CASSTQPGLRVNEQFF. The CDR3 DNA reads as TGTGCCAGCAGTACCCAACCGGGACTAAGGGTCAATGAGCAGTTCTTC.

In this sample, this clone turned up once. This chain links TRBV4-1 with TRBJ2-7; TRBD1 might be the D (6 bases). V was clipped by 0 bases and J by 1 base, with 19 bases between them. The length of the CDR3 is 18 residues. Germline loops: CDR1 MGHRA, CDR2 YSYEKL. The DNA of the CDR3 is TGCGCCAGCAGCCAAGACCGTCCAGGGGCGGCACCTTCCTACGAGCAGTACTTC. Protein sequence: CASSQDRPGAAPSYEQYF.

The chain employs TRBV2 and TRBJ2-3, with D perhaps TRBD2 (5 bases). Germline V gives CDR1 SNHLY, CDR2 FYNNEI. V lost 5 bases to trimming and J lost 9 bases, with 12 bases between them. The CDR3 spans 12 residues. The CDR3 sequence: CASSPDYETQYF. As DNA, the CDR3 is TGTGCCAGCAGTCCTGACTACGAGACGCAGTATTTT.

This chain uses TRBV18 with TRBJ2-2; 7 nucleotides agree with TRBD2. The length of the CDR3 is 15 residues. V shed 5 bases, J shed 1 base, and the junction held 4 bases outside the gene matches. Germline-derived CDR1 and CDR2 are KGHSH and LQKENI. The CDR3 region is CASSLSGKNTGELFF. The CDR3 DNA sequence: TGTGCCAGCTCATTAAGCGGGAAGAACACCGGGGAGCTGTTTTTT.

V and J are TRBV13 and TRBJ1-6; D is uncertain. Germline values: CDR1 PRHDT, CDR2 FYEKMQ (reference sequence). This CDR3 has 16 amino acids. Between the trimmed V and J ends, which lost 0 bases and 10 bases, there was a span of 16 bases. The CDR3 coding sequence is TGTGCCAGCAGCTTAGGTGGGTTTCCGGGAGGATCACCCCTCCACTTT. It is translated as CASSLGGFPGGSPLHF. Full variable domain (outside the CDR3, taken from reference TRBV13 and TRBJ1-6): AAGVIQSPRHLIKEKRETATLKCYPIPRHDTVYWYQQGPGQDPQFLISFYEKMQSDKGSIPDRFSAQQFSDYHSELNMSSLELGDSALYFCASSLGGFPGGSPLHFGNGTRLTVT.

This clone was seen once. The chain uses TRBV7-6 and TRBJ2-1; D unclear. CDR3 length: 15 amino acids. Trimming stripped 5 bases from V and 0 bases from J, with 11 bases between. The V gene's germline CDR1 is SGHVS and CDR2 FNYEAQ. CDR3 sequence reads: CASSDTYSSYNEQFF. CDR3 nucleotide sequence: TGTGCCAGCAGCGACACATATAGCTCCTACAATGAGCAGTTCTTC.

The CDR3 DNA reads TGCAGTGCTAGGGCAGGGGTACAGTTCTTC. It translates to CSARAGVQFF. The chain combines TRBV20-1 with TRBJ2-1, with a possible D match to TRBD1 (6 bases). Germline V lookup: CDR1 DFQATT, CDR2 SNEGSKA (reference sequence). V was clipped by 3 bases and J by 13 bases, with 10 bases between them. This CDR3 comprises 10 residues.

This clone has just a few counts. J is TRBJ2-7 and V is TRBV7-2; D is perhaps TRBD1 (5 bases). The germline gives CDR1 SGHTA, CDR2 FQGNSA. The CDR3 spans 15 residues. V was cut by 4 bases and J by 2 bases, with 15 bases left in between. CDR3 residues: CASSSGSLRAYEQYF. The CDR3, as DNA: TGTGCCAGCAGCTCGGGCTCCCTCAGGGCCTACGAGCAGTACTTC.

This chain links TRBV12-5 with TRBJ2-1, with a weak D call TRBD1 (6 bases). Trimming removed 1 base at V and 4 bases at J, with 17 bases between. Germline assignment: CDR1 LGHNT and CDR2 FRNRAP. This CDR3 has 17 residues. The DNA for the CDR3 is TGTGCTAGTGGTTTGGCACCCGGACAGATCAAGTACAATGAGCAGTTCTTC. Translation gives CASGLAPGQIKYNEQFF.

This rearrangement joins TRBV5-6 to TRBJ2-2, with a possible D match to TRBD2 (5 bases). Germline loops: CDR1 SGHDT, CDR2 YYEEEE. The CDR3 totals 15 residues. Trimming left V 3 bases short and J 6 bases short, with 15 bases between. The CDR3 loop is CASSWTGMEAGELFF. The CDR3 bases are TGTGCCAGCAGCTGGACTGGGATGGAAGCCGGGGAGCTGTTTTTT.

V usage is TRBV6-6 and J usage is TRBJ1-2, with 10 bases matching TRBD1. The CDR3 covers 13 residues. V trimming: 7 bases; J trimming: 4 bases; junction bases outside the gene matches: 3. The germline CDR1 and CDR2 sequences are MNHNY and SVGAGI (reference sequence). DNA for the CDR3: TGTGCCAGCACCGGACAGGGGGGCTATGGCTACACCTTC. This gives the protein CASTGQGGYGYTF.

V gene TRBV5-6 combines with J gene TRBJ2-3, with a weak D call TRBD2 (5 bases). V lost 4 bases to trimming and J lost 4 bases, with 13 bases between them. The V gene's germline CDR1 is SGHDT and CDR2 YYEEEE. This CDR3 has 14 residues. Here the CDR3 DNA reads TGTGCCAGCAGCATGGTAGCGAGGGCAGATACGCAGTATTTT. It codes for CASSMVARADTQYF. Full variable domain (rest looked up from reference TRBV5-6 and TRBJ2-3): DAGVTQSPTHLIKTRGQQVTLRCSPKSGHDTVSWYQQALGQGPQFIFQYYEEEERQRGNFPDRFSGHQFPNYSSELNVNALLLGDSALYLCASSMVARADTQYFGPGTRLTVL.

The chain recombines TRBV27 with TRBJ1-1, with D tentatively TRBD1 (5 bases). Germline loops: CDR1 MNHEY, CDR2 SMNVEV (reference sequence). CDR3 length: 15 residues. The ends were cut back, 2 bases at V and 0 bases at J, with 10 bases in the middle. This CDR3 reads CASSLSPGMNTEAFF. In DNA, the CDR3 is TGTGCCAGCAGTTTAAGTCCAGGGATGAACACTGAAGCTTTCTTT.

This chain uses TRBV5-4 with TRBJ1-1, with D unclear. This CDR3 contains 13 residues. Per germline, CDR1 SGHNT and CDR2 YYREEE (reference sequence). Trimming shortened V by 4 bases and J by 0 bases, and 7 bases separated the two germline ends. The CDR3 spells CASSVQVNTEAFF. The CDR3 region has the DNA TGTGCCAGCAGCGTTCAGGTGAACACTGAAGCTTTCTTT.

Written as DNA, the CDR3 is TGTGCCAGCAGAGGGACCGGACTAGAACACTACGAGCAGTACTTC. Its protein product is CASRGTGLEHYEQYF. The chain combines TRBV25-1 with TRBJ2-7; 7 nucleotides agree with TRBD2. Unmatched junction bases numbered 11, after V lost 6 bases and J lost 3 bases. CDR3 length: 15 amino acids. The V gene's germline CDR1 is MGHDK and CDR2 SYGVNS.

This chain uses TRBV28 with TRBJ1-1; D ambiguous. V was trimmed by 6 bases and J by 11 bases, leaving 16 bases between them. Germline V gene lookup returns CDR1 MDHEN and CDR2 SYDVKM. CDR3 length equals 12 residues. The CDR3 region is CASSAIFPGAFF. The CDR3 DNA reads as TGTGCCAGCAGCGCCATTTTTCCGGGGGCTTTCTTT. The full variable domain, rest sourced from reference TRBV28 and TRBJ1-1, is DVKVTQSSRYLVKRTGEKVFLECVQDMDHENMFWYRQDPGLGLRLIYFSYDVKMKEKGDIPEGYSVSREKKERFSLILESASTNQTSMYLCASSAIFPGAFFGQGTRLTVV.

The V call is TRBV4-1, the J call TRBJ2-2, with TRBD2 identical over 11 bases. Losses at the gene ends were 4 bases for V and 6 bases for J; bases not matched to a gene: 7. CDR3 length equals 16 residues. Germline CDR1 and CDR2: MGHRA and YSYEKL. The CDR3 nucleotides read TGCGCCAGCAGCCGACTAGCGGGAAAAGGTTCCGGGGAGCTGTTTTTT. Protein sequence: CASSRLAGKGSGELFF.